The present entry profiles one T cell receptor beta chain with its context. Between the trimmed V and J ends, which lost 9 bases and 2 bases, there was a span of 16 bases. CDR1 MNHNY and CDR2 SVGAGI come from the germline V gene (reference sequence). There are 15 residues in the CDR3. The data belong to a study of OX40 agonist ivuxolimab in advanced cancers. Produced via immunoSEQ multiplex PCR; TCRdb's table is partial and in-frame only. The repertoire holds just under 100,000 clones, with roughly 95% as singletons. This sequence was found in an adult with an advanced solid tumor such as melanoma, head and neck, liver or kidney cancer. The V call is TRBV6-6, the J call TRBJ2-2; D unresolved. The sample here was CD4+ or CD8+ T cells sorted from blood, taken in a trial of the OX40 agonist ivuxolimab. For the CDR3, the DNA is TGTGCCAGTATTACGGCAGAAAAAAACACCGGGGAGCTGTTTTTT. This gives the protein CASITAEKNTGELFF.